The 31 T cell receptor beta chains below come from one sample, sequenced in a study of spatial heterogeneity in lung cancer. What these receptors recognize is not known. Specified time point: sample taken at primary tumor resection. TCRdb reprocessed the 5' RACE reads via MiXCR and lists one record per CDR3 protein. The repertoire holds thousands of distinct CDR3 sequences, with 10% to 15% as singletons. Study-level findings and limits: Mutation counts in tumors were tracked by counts of expanded intratumoral alpha and beta TCRs.

The starting material was lung tumor tissue, obtained at surgery. The receptors derive from a male donor with early-stage non-small cell lung cancer.

Sample share makes this clonotype large. The chain has TRBV28 and TRBJ1-6, with D perhaps matching TRBD1 (6 bases). This CDR3 spans 14 amino acids. The ends were cut back, 7 bases at V and 5 bases at J, with 12 bases in the middle. Germline-derived CDR1 and CDR2 are MDHEN and SYDVKM. As DNA, the CDR3 is TGTGCCAGCACCCCGACAGGCAATAATTCACCCCTCCACTTT. It codes for CASTPTGNNSPLHF.

This clonotype was detected a few times. The chain is built from TRBV9 and TRBJ2-5, with TRBD1 matching over 7 bases. CDR1 and CDR2 (germline): SGDLS, YYNGEE. V was clipped by 2 bases and J by 6 bases; unmatched bases: 7. This CDR3 has 14 residues. DNA of the CDR3: TGTGCCAGCAGCGTGGGCAGGGGGAGACAGACCCAGTACTTC. Translated: CASSVGRGRQTQYF. Filled out from reference TRBV9 and TRBJ2-5, the complete variable domain reads DSGVTQTPKHLITATGQRVTLRCSPRSGDLSVYWYQQSLDQGLQFLIQYYNGEERAKGNILERFSAQQFPDLHSELNLSSLELGDSALYFCASSVGRGRQTQYFGPGTRLLVL.

V and J are TRBV7-2 and TRBJ2-5; D gene unclear. CDR1 is SGHTA and CDR2 is FQGNSA in the germline V gene. Trimming stripped 5 bases from V and 5 bases from J, with 15 bases between. CDR3 size: 14 residues. The CDR3 sequence is CASSLKDGSETQYF. In DNA form, the CDR3 reads TGTGCCAGCAGCCTTAAGGACGGGTCCGAGACCCAGTACTTC. Filled out from reference TRBV7-2 and TRBJ2-5, the complete variable domain reads GAGVSQSPSNKVTEKGKDVELRCDPISGHTALYWYRQSLGQGLEFLIYFQGNSAPDKSGLPSDRFSAERTGGSVSTLTIQRTQQEDSAVYLCASSLKDGSETQYFGPGTRLLVL.

The genes are TRBV18 and TRBJ2-5; D perhaps matches TRBD1 (6 bases). V was clipped by 5 bases and J by 3 bases, with 16 bases between them. Germline CDR1 is KGHSH and CDR2 is LQKENI. The CDR3 is 15 amino acids. The CDR3 coding sequence is TGTGCCAGCTCAACCCCTCGGACAGCCGAAGAGACCCAGTACTTC. This translates into CASSTPRTAEETQYF.

In this sample, this clonotype turned up many times. This chain links TRBV9 with TRBJ1-6; D is unresolved. This CDR3 region has 12 residues. Per germline, CDR1 SGDLS and CDR2 YYNGEE. V was pared by 3 bases and J by 10 bases, with 8 bases between. CDR3 bases: TGTGCCAGCAGCGGAACGGGGTCACCCCTCCACTTT. Translating it yields CASSGTGSPLHF.

This clonotype occurred a few times. The chain is built from TRBV10-2 and TRBJ2-7; tentatively, D is TRBD1 (5 bases). Germline CDR1 reads WSHSY; CDR2 reads SAAADI. The CDR3 extends over 13 amino acids. The V end lost 3 bases, the J end lost 6 bases, and 12 bases lay between the germline ends. CDR3 residues: CASSDSRVGEQYF. The CDR3 nucleotides read TGCGCCAGCAGTGACTCCAGGGTTGGCGAGCAGTACTTC.

In its sample, this clonotype was seen many times. The gene calls are TRBV5-8 and TRBJ2-7, with D unresolved. Germline V lookup: CDR1 SGHTS, CDR2 YDEGEE. V was shortened by 0 bases and J by 5 bases, with 3 bases between the two germline ends. This CDR3 has 11 amino acids. CDR3 sequence reads: CASSLAHEQYF. As DNA, the CDR3 is TGTGCCAGCAGCTTGGCCCACGAGCAGTACTTC.

This clonotype was seen a handful of times. The chain couples TRBV5-5 to TRBJ2-3; 8 nucleotides line up with TRBD1. The V gene's germline CDR1 is SGHKS and CDR2 YYEKEE (reference sequence). This CDR3 has 16 amino acids. J lost 1 base, V lost 4 bases, and 8 bases had no gene match. The CDR3 DNA reads as TGTGCCAGCAGCCCCGGACAGGGAATGGGCACAGATACGCAGTATTTT. This codes for CASSPGQGMGTDTQYF. Full variable domain (remainder filled in from reference TRBV5-5 and TRBJ2-3): DAGVTQSPTHLIKTRGQQVTLRCSPISGHKSVSWYQQVLGQGPQFIFQYYEKEERGRGNFPDRFSARQFPNYSSELNVNALLLGDSALYLCASSPGQGMGTDTQYFGPGTRLTVL.

By share, this clonotype counts as medium-sized. The rearrangement joins TRBV27 to TRBJ1-4; 9 bases fit TRBD1. The CDR3 contains 16 residues. CDR1 and CDR2 from the germline V gene are MNHEY and SMNVEV (reference sequence). V was pared by 6 bases and J by 3 bases, with 8 bases of the junction left unmatched. CDR3 sequence (DNA): TGTGCCAGCAGATATTACAGGGGGCAGGCTAATGAAAAACTGTTTTTT. Amino acids: CASRYYRGQANEKLFF.

Here the CDR3 reads CASSIESFTYEQFF. The CDR3 DNA sequence: TGTGCCAGTAGTATAGAATCATTTACCTATGAGCAGTTCTTC. The rearrangement uses TRBV19 and TRBJ2-1; D ambiguous. Germline CDR1 reads LNHDA; CDR2 reads SQIVND (reference sequence). Trimming shortened V by 0 bases and J by 8 bases, and 11 bases separated the two germline ends. This CDR3 comprises 14 residues.

This clonotype was observed a few times. The chain has TRBV5-8 and TRBJ2-7, with 8 positions matching TRBD1. The V gene end was trimmed by 4 bases and the J gene end by 7 bases; junction bases not matched to a gene: 4. CDR1 is SGHTS, CDR2 YDEGEE, per germline. This CDR3 is 12 amino acids long. The CDR3 region has the DNA TGTGCCAGCAGCCGGACAGGGCTTGAGCAGTACTTC. Translated, it gives CASSRTGLEQYF.

This clonotype was found many times. The V gene is TRBV12-3 or TRBV12-4, the J gene TRBJ1-1; D possibly corresponds to TRBD1 (5 bases). Deletions cut 2 bases from V and 0 bases from J, with 13 bases between. This CDR3 has 16 amino acids. Here the CDR3 DNA reads TGTGCCAGCAGTTTAATTTTGAGGGGCTTGAACACTGAAGCTTTCTTT. This translates into CASSLILRGLNTEAFF.

In its sample, this clonotype was seen a few times. The rearrangement joins TRBV4-3 to TRBJ1-2; D not resolved. CDR3 length: 16 amino acids. Trimming removed 2 bases at V and 4 bases at J, with 17 bases between. The germline V gene has CDR1 LGHNA and CDR2 YSLEER. The chain's CDR3 is CASSQIVGRPFYGYTF. As DNA, the CDR3 is TGCGCCAGCAGCCAAATCGTAGGGCGTCCCTTCTATGGCTACACCTTC.

Ten or more counts support this clonotype. The chain employs TRBV27 and TRBJ1-1; no clear D gene. V lost 0 bases, J lost 0 bases, and 8 bases lay in between. CDR3 length: 15 amino acids. Germline V gene data show CDR1 as MNHEY and CDR2 as SMNVEV (reference sequence). In DNA, the CDR3 is TGTGCCAGCAGTTTATCGATCTCAGTGAACACTGAAGCTTTCTTT. The encoded protein is CASSLSISVNTEAFF.

The gene calls are TRBV7-9 and TRBJ2-7; D not resolved. V was cut by 5 bases and J by 4 bases, with 9 bases left in between. The CDR3 has 12 amino acids. Germline V lookup: CDR1 SEHNR, CDR2 FQNEAQ (reference sequence). The CDR3 DNA follows: TGTGCCAGCAGCCCGACCGGTTACGAGCAGTACTTC. Its protein product is CASSPTGYEQYF.

This clonotype qualifies as medium-sized (0.01 to 0.1%). The chain employs TRBV7-2 and TRBJ1-2, with D possibly being TRBD1 (5 bases). The CDR3 extends over 15 amino acids. V was cut by 5 bases and J by 4 bases, with 17 bases left in between. CDR1 is SGHTA and CDR2 is FQGNSA in the germline V gene. The CDR3 DNA sequence: TGTGCCAGCAGCCCTGACAGCGCCCTTGTCTATGGCTACACCTTC. It codes for CASSPDSALVYGYTF. Together with reference TRBV7-2 and TRBJ1-2, the CDR3 gives the full variable domain: GAGVSQSPSNKVTEKGKDVELRCDPISGHTALYWYRQSLGQGLEFLIYFQGNSAPDKSGLPSDRFSAERTGGSVSTLTIQRTQQEDSAVYLCASSPDSALVYGYTFGSGTRLTVV.

The chain combines TRBV11-2 with TRBJ1-6, with D perhaps matching TRBD1 (5 bases). This CDR3 contains 16 residues. V shed 5 bases and J shed 13 bases, with 24 bases lying between them. Germline V CDR1 and CDR2: SGHAT, FQNNGV. CDR3 nucleotides: TGTGCCAGCAGCCCCCGCCCCGGGCCCCCTGGGGGTCCCCTCCACTTT. Residues: CASSPRPGPPGGPLHF.

In this sample, this clonotype turned up a few times. V is TRBV7-2 and J is TRBJ2-3; TRBD2 might be the D (6 bases). The germline gives CDR1 SGHTA, CDR2 FQGNSA. CDR3 length: 14 amino acids. The V end lost 3 bases, the J end lost 6 bases, and 13 bases lay between the germline ends. For the CDR3, the DNA is TGTGCCAGCAGCTTGAAGGGGAGGAGCGATACGCAGTATTTT. Translating gives CASSLKGRSDTQYF.

This clonotype came up a few times. This rearrangement joins TRBV13 to TRBJ2-6; 13 nucleotides line up with TRBD2. This CDR3 comprises 18 residues. After removal of 3 bases from V and 2 bases from J, the junction contained 4 bases not matched to a gene. Per the germline V gene, CDR1 is PRHDT and CDR2 is FYEKMQ (reference sequence). CDR3 nucleotide sequence: TGTGCCAGCAGCTTTACTAGCGGGGGGGCCCCTGGGGCCAACGTCCTGACTTTC. It encodes CASSFTSGGAPGANVLTF.

This clonotype has more than one count but fewer than ten. This chain uses TRBV10-2 with TRBJ1-2; maybe TRBD1 (5 bases). CDR3 size: 15 residues. The germline V and J ends were trimmed by 4 bases and 5 bases, with 17 bases remaining between them. Germline V gives CDR1 WSHSY, CDR2 SAAADI. Written as DNA, the CDR3 is TGCGCCAGCAGTGTGGGGAGGGGCCAGTGGTATGGCTACACCTTC. This codes for CASSVGRGQWYGYTF.

This clonotype is termed medium-sized. The rearrangement joins TRBV11-3 to TRBJ1-1; the D gene is possibly TRBD1 (6 bases). The CDR3 spans 14 residues. Deletions cut 5 bases from V and 4 bases from J, with 14 bases between. Germline values: CDR1 SGHNT, CDR2 YENEEA. The CDR3: CASSRHRVSTEAFF. Written as DNA, the CDR3 is TGTGCCAGCAGCAGACACAGGGTGAGCACTGAAGCTTTCTTT.

V gene TRBV9 combines with J gene TRBJ2-3; no clear D. CDR3 length equals 15 residues. V was shortened by 0 bases and J by 1 base, with 9 bases between the two germline ends. Germline lookup yields CDR1 SGDLS and CDR2 YYNGEE. CDR3 nucleotide sequence: TGTGCCAGCAGCGTAGAGCCCACCCGCACAGATACGCAGTATTTT. Protein sequence: CASSVEPTRTDTQYF.

This clonotype was recorded many times. The chain recombines TRBV29-1 with TRBJ1-2, with TRBD1 matching over 8 bases. The CDR3 sequence is 15 residues long. With 2 bases clipped from V and 1 base from J, the junction kept 6 bases outside the gene matches. The germline gives CDR1 SQVTM, CDR2 ANQGSEA. The CDR3 DNA reads as TGCAGCGTTGAACGGGACAGGAGGTTTAACTATGGCTACACCTTC. Residues: CSVERDRRFNYGYTF. Looking up the rest from reference TRBV29-1 and TRBJ1-2 gives the full variable domain: SAVISQKPSRDICQRGTSLTIQCQVDSQVTMMFWYRQQPGQSLTLIATANQGSEATYESGFVIDKFPISRPNLTFSTLTVSNMSPEDSSIYLCSVERDRRFNYGYTFGSGTRLTVV.

The sample holds many counts of this clonotype. The V call is TRBV28, the J call TRBJ2-3, with D perhaps TRBD1 or TRBD2 (6 bases each). The ends were cut back, 3 bases at V and 3 bases at J, with 13 bases in the middle. There are 15 residues in the CDR3. Germline CDR1 and CDR2: MDHEN and SYDVKM. The CDR3 nucleotides are TGTGCCAGCAGTTTGTCGGGGGCGGGGACAGATACGCAGTATTTT. This encodes CASSLSGAGTDTQYF.

The V call is TRBV9, the J call TRBJ2-5, with TRBD1 as a possible D gene (6 bases). V lost 3 bases to trimming and J lost 5 bases, with 11 bases between them. The CDR3 covers 13 residues. Per the germline V gene, CDR1 is SGDLS and CDR2 is YYNGEE. The CDR3 spells CASSAQGTETQYF. The DNA for the CDR3 is TGTGCCAGCAGCGCACAGGGAACGGAGACCCAGTACTTC.

Many counts were recorded for this clonotype. The chain is built from TRBV19 and TRBJ1-3, with D uncertain. This CDR3 has 13 residues. The germline CDR1 and CDR2 sequences are LNHDA and SQIVND (reference sequence). V was trimmed by 6 bases and J by 0 bases, leaving 6 bases between them. The CDR3 DNA reads as TGTGCCAGTAGGAGTGGCTCTGGAAACACCATATATTTT. This gives the protein CASRSGSGNTIYF.

This clonotype has at least ten counts. In DNA form, the CDR3 reads TGTGCCAGCAGCCGCACGTCAGGAGCGGGAGATCATGAGCAGTTCTTC. Translation: CASSRTSGAGDHEQFF. The chain links TRBV3-1 to TRBJ2-1; 8 bases map to TRBD2. CDR3 length: 16 residues. Trimming took 4 bases from V and 8 from J; bases not matched to a gene: 13. Germline V CDR1 and CDR2: LGHDT, YNNKEL (reference sequence).

The rearrangement joins TRBV6-6 to TRBJ1-2; 9 nucleotides align to TRBD1. This CDR3 has 14 residues. V lost 6 bases, J lost 3 bases, and 5 bases stayed unmatched. Germline V gene sequence: CDR1 MNHNY, CDR2 SVGAGI (reference sequence). The CDR3 DNA sequence: TGTGCCAGCAGCCCGGGACAGGGACACTATGGCTACACCTTC. This encodes CASSPGQGHYGYTF.

The rearrangement uses TRBV11-2 and TRBJ2-1, with D possibly called TRBD1 or TRBD2 (5 bases each). Germline lookup yields CDR1 SGHAT and CDR2 FQNNGV. This CDR3 comprises 14 residues. V was clipped by 2 bases and J by 12 bases, with 17 bases between them. CDR3: CASSLRGTDLGQFF. The CDR3 coding sequence is TGTGCCAGCAGCTTACGTGGGACCGACCTTGGGCAGTTCTTC.

The V call is TRBV7-9, the J call TRBJ2-3; TRBD2 agrees at 14 bases. Germline CDR1 SEHNR, CDR2 FQNEAQ (reference sequence). The CDR3 is made up of 14 amino acids. After removal of 11 bases from V and 9 bases from J, the junction contained 10 bases not matched to a gene. The CDR3 DNA is TGTGCCCGGGCGGGGACTAGCGGGAGTGACACGCAGTATTTT. Translated: CARAGTSGSDTQYF.

The gene calls are TRBV7-3 and TRBJ2-3, with D possibly being TRBD1 (5 bases). Deletions cut 5 bases from V and 2 bases from J, with 8 bases between. This CDR3 is 13 amino acids long. The germline V gene encodes CDR1 SGHTA and CDR2 FQGTGA. CDR3 sequence: CASSETVTDTQYF. The CDR3 bases are TGTGCCAGCAGCGAGACAGTCACAGATACGCAGTATTTT.